The sequence of this T cell receptor beta chain was determined in a study of blood T cell repertoires in COVID-19. Sequencing used immunoSEQ multiplex PCR; TCRdb keeps in-frame clones, though not all of them. The data hold roughly 350,000 clones, with around nine tenths observed a single time. Germline CDR1 is SGHNT and CDR2 is YYREEE (reference sequence). Trimming left V 4 bases short and J 3 bases short, with 13 bases between. This CDR3 is built from 14 residues. The Seattle site enrolled patients during active infection and followed them longitudinally. The origin of this receptor is a woman in her 70s with COVID-19, enrolled during active disease. Sequenced sample: peripheral blood. V usage is TRBV5-4 and J usage is TRBJ2-5; the D gene is possibly TRBD2 (6 bases). The CDR3 loop reads CASSGGGREETQYF. The CDR3 bases are TGTGCCAGCAGCGGGGGAGGCAGAGAAGAGACCCAGTACTTC. Together with reference TRBV5-4 and TRBJ2-5, the CDR3 gives the full variable domain: ETGVTQSPTHLIKTRGQQVTLRCSSQSGHNTVSWYQQALGQGPQFIFQYYREEENGRGNFPPRFSGLQFPNYSSELNVNALELDDSALYLCASSGGGREETQYFGPGTRLLVL.